Sequencing of this T cell receptor (beta chain) was carried out in a study of blood T cell repertoires in COVID-19. The wider study: The analysed material was cDNA or gDNA that came from T cells, B-cell-depleted T cells, or PBMCs.

The CDR3 sequence is 13 residues long. CDR1 is SEHNR, CDR2 FQNEAQ, per germline (reference sequence). Trimming took 0 bases from V and 6 from J, leaving 8 bases between them. The repertoire was sequenced with immunoSEQ multiplex PCR; TCRdb's copy has only in-frame clones and lacks some. The repertoire consists of about 240,000 clones, with about four fifths occurring once and the leading ten covering about 3.9%. Participants in the exposed group had met a COVID-19 case in the 2 weeks before joining the study. This receptor was taken from a woman between 40 and 50 years old who had been exposed to COVID-19. This chain joins TRBV7-9 and TRBJ1-2; maybe TRBD1 (5 bases). The sequencing sample was made of PBMCs or T cells enriched from blood (not recorded which). CDR3 DNA: TGTGCCAGCAGCTTAGCAGGGGATCATGGCTACACCTTC. Its translation is CASSLAGDHGYTF.